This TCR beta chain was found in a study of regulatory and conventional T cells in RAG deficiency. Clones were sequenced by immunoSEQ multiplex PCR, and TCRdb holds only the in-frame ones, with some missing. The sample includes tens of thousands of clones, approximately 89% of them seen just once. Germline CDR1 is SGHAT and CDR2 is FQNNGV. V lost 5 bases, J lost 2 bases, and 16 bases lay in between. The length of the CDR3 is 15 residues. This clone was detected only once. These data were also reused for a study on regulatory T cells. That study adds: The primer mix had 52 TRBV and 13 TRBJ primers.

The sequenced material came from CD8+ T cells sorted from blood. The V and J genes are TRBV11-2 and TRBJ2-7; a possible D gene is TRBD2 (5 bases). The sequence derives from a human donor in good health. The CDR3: CASSLGSGPAYEQYF. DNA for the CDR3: TGTGCCAGCAGCCTCGGCAGCGGTCCCGCCTACGAGCAGTACTTC.